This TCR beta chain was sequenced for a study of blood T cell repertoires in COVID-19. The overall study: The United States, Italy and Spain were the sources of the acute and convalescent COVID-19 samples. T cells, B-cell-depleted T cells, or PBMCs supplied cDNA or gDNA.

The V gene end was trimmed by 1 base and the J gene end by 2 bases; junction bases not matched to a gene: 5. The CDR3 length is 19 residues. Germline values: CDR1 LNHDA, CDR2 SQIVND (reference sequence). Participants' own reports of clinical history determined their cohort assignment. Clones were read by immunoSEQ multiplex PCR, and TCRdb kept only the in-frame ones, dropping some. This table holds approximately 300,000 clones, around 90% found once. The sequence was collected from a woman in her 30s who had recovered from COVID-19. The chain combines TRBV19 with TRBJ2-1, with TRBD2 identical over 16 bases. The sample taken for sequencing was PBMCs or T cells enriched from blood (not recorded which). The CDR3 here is CASSIGRGLAGGPYNEQFF. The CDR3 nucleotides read TGTGCCAGTAGTATAGGGAGGGGACTAGCGGGAGGGCCCTACAATGAGCAGTTCTTC.